This T cell receptor beta chain was retrieved from a study of cytomegalovirus exposure and HLA in healthy donors. Study at large: It was reported in a later analysis that the same platform had been used for the 120 validation repertoires as for the approximately 670 first-cohort repertoires.

Separation from the approximately 660-subject first cohort characterized the roughly 120-subject validation cohort, to which the donors belonged. Study-wide results and limits: High specificity and sensitivity for cytomegalovirus status were reported for the classifier. Usually a TCR sequence was rare, but some public TCRs were found in many donors.

V was clipped by 0 bases and J by 12 bases, with 12 bases between them. CDR1 and CDR2 (germline): MNHEY, SMNVEV (reference sequence). CDR3 length equals 13 residues. Of note for this clone: Its matching antigen is unknown.

Assay: immunoSEQ multiplex PCR; the TCRdb copy retains only in-frame clones and omits some. The sample yields 150,000 to 200,000 clones, 80% to 90% seen once. The specimen sequenced was PBMCs. This sequence originates from a woman aged 18-29 years in good health and CMV-seronegative. The V gene is TRBV27, the J gene TRBJ2-1; no definite D call. CDR3 region: CASSLSIRRAQFF. In DNA form, the CDR3 reads TGTGCCAGCAGTTTATCGATTCGTCGAGCGCAGTTCTTC.